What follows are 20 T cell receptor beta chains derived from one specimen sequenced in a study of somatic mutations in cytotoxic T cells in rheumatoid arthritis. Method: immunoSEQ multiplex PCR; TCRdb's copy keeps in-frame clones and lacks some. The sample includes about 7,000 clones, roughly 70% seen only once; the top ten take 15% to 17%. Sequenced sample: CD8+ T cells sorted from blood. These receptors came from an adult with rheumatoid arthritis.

CDR3 sequence reads: CASSLQGIAFF. The CDR3 DNA follows: TGTGCCAGCAGCTTGCAGGGAATAGCTTTCTTT. V and J are TRBV5-6 and TRBJ1-1, with a weak D call TRBD1 (5 bases). Germline V CDR1 and CDR2: SGHDT, YYEEEE. The V gene lost 1 base and the J gene lost 10 bases, with 8 bases spanning the gap. There are 11 residues in the CDR3.

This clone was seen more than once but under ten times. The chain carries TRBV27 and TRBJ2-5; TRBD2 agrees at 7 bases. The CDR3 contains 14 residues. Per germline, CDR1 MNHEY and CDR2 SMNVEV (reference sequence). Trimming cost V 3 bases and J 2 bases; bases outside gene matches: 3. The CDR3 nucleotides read TGTGCCAGCAGTTTTTTCGGGGGGCAAGAGACCCAGTACTTC. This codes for CASSFFGGQETQYF.

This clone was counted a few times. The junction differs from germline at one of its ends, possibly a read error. Here the CDR3 DNA reads TGTGCTAGCAGCCCCACGCCAGGCCAGGGGGAGTACACCGGGGAGCTGTTTTTT. Protein: CASSPTPGQGEYTGELFF. V usage is TRBV7-7 and J usage is TRBJ2-2, with 7 positions matching TRBD1. CDR1 and CDR2 (germline): SSHAT, FNYEAQ (reference sequence). The CDR3 spans 18 residues. Looking up the rest from reference TRBV7-7 and TRBJ2-2 gives the full variable domain: GAGVSQSPRYKVTKRGQDVTLRCDPISSHATLYWYQQALGQGPEFLTYFNYEAQPDKSGLPSDRFSAERPEGSISTLTIQRTEQRDSAMYRCASSPTPGQGEYTGELFFGEGSRLTVL.

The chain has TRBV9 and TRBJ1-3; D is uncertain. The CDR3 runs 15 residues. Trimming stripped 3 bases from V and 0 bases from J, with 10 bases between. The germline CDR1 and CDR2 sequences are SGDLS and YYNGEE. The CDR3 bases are TGTGCCAGCAGCGAGCAGGACTACTCTGGAAACACCATATATTTT. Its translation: CASSEQDYSGNTIYF.

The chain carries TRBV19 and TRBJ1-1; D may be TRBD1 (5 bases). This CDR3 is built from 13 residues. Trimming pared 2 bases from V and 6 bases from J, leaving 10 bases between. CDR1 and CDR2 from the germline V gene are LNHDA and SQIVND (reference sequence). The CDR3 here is CASSISGHPEAFF. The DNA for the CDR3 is TGTGCCAGTAGTATATCAGGACACCCTGAAGCTTTCTTT.

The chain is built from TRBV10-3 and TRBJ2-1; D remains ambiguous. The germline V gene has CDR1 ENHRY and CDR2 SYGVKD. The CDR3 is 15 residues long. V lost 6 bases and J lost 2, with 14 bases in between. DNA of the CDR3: TGTGCCATCAGATACGACTCCCTAACCTACAATGAGCAGTTCTTC. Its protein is CAIRYDSLTYNEQFF.

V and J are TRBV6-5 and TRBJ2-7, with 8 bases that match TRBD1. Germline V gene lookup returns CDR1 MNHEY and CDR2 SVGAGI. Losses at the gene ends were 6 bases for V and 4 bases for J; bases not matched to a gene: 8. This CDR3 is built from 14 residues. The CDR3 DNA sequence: TGTGCCAGCAGCCCCGGGACAGGCCAATACGAGCAGTACTTC. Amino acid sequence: CASSPGTGQYEQYF.

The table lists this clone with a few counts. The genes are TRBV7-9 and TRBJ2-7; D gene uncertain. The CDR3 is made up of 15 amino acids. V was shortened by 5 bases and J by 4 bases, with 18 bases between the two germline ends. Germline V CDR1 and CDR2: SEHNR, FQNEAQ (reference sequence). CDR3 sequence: CASSSPGRSIYEQYF. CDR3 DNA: TGTGCCAGCAGCAGCCCGGGCAGGTCAATATACGAGCAGTACTTC. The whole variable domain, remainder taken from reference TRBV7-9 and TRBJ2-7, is DTGVSQNPRHKITKRGQNVTFRCDPISEHNRLYWYRQTLGQGPEFLTYFQNEAQLEKSRLLSDRFSAERPKGSFSTLEIQRTEQGDSAMYLCASSSPGRSIYEQYFGPGTRLTVT.

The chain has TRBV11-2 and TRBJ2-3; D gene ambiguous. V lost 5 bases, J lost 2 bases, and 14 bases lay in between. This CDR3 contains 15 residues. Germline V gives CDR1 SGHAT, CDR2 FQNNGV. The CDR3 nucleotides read TGTGCCAGCAGCCGATTCGGAGATCCCACAGATACGCAGTATTTT. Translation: CASSRFGDPTDTQYF.

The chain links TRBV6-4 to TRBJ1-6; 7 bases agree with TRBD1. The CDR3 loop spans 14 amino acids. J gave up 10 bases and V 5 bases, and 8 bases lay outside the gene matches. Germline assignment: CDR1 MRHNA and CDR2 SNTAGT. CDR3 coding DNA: TGTGCCAGCAGTTACGACAGGGAGAGCTCACCCCTCCACTTT. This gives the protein CASSYDRESSPLHF.

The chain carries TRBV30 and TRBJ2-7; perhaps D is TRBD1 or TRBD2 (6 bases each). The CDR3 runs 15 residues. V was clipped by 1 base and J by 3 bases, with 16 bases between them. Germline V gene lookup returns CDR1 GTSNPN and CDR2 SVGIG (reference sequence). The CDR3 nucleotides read TGTGCCTGGAGTGGAGCGCGGGACATCTTCTACGAGCAGTACTTC. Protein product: CAWSGARDIFYEQYF.

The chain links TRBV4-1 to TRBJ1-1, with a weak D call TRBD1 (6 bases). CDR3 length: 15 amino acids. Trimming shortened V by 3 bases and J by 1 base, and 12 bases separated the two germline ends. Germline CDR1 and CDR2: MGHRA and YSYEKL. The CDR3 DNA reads TGCGCCAGCAGCCAGAGGGGGGGCCCGAACACTGAAGCTTTCTTT. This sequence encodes CASSQRGGPNTEAFF.

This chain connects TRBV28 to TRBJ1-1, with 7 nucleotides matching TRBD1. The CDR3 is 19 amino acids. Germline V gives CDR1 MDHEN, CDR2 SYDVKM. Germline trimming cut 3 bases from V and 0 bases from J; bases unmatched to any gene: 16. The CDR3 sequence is CASSFRGPTLLLMNTEAFF. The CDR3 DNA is TGTGCCAGCAGTTTTAGGGGGCCCACACTGCTCCTGATGAACACTGAAGCTTTCTTT.

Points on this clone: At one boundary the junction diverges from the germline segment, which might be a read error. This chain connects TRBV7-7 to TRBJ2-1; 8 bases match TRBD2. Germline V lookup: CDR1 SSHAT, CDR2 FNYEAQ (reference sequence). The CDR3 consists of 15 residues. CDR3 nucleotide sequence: TGTGCTAGCAGCTTGAGCCTCCGTAGCGGGGATGAGCAGTTCTTC. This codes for CASSLSLRSGDEQFF.

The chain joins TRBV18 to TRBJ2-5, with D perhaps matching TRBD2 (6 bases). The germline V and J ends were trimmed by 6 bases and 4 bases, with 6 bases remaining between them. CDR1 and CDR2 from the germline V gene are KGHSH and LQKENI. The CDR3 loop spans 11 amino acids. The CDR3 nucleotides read TGTGCCAGCTCCGGGGGAGAGACCCAGTACTTC. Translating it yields CASSGGETQYF.

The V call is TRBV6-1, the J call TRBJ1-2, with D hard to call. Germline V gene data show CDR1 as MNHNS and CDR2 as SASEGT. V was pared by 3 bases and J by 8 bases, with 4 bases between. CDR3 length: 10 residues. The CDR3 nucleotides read TGTGCCAGCAGTGAGTGGGGCTACACCTTC. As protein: CASSEWGYTF.

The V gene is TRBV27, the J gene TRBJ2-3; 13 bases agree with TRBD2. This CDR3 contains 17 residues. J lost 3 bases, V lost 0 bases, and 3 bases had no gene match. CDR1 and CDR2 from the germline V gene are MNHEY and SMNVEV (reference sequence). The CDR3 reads CASSLSWTSGGTDTQYF. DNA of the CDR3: TGTGCCAGCAGTTTATCTTGGACTAGCGGGGGAACAGATACGCAGTATTTT.

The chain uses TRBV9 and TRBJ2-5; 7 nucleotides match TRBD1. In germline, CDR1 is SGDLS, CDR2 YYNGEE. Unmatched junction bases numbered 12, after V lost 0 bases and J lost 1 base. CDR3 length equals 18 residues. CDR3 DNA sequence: TGTGCCAGCAGCGTAGGGTATCCGGGACAGACTGTCCAAGAGACCCAGTACTTC. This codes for CASSVGYPGQTVQETQYF.

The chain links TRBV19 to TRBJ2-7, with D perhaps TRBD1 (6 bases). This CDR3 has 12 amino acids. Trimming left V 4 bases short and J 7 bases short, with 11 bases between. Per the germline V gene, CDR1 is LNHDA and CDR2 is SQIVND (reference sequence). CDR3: CASSTSGVEQYF. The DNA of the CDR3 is TGTGCCAGTAGTACCTCAGGGGTTGAGCAGTACTTC.

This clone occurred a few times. This CDR3 reads CASSLGEIGPYNEQFF. CDR3 DNA sequence: TGTGCCAGCAGCTTAGGAGAAATTGGACCCTACAATGAGCAGTTCTTC. The chain recombines TRBV5-4 with TRBJ2-1, with D unresolved. CDR1 SGHNT and CDR2 YYREEE come from the germline V gene (reference sequence). V was cut by 2 bases and J by 2 bases, with 14 bases left in between. CDR3 length equals 16 residues. Full variable domain (missing parts from reference TRBV5-4 and TRBJ2-1): ETGVTQSPTHLIKTRGQQVTLRCSSQSGHNTVSWYQQALGQGPQFIFQYYREEENGRGNFPPRFSGLQFPNYSSELNVNALELDDSALYLCASSLGEIGPYNEQFFGPGTRLTVL.